The 12 T cell receptor beta chains in this list originate from one sample, sequenced in a study of CXCR3-negative and CXCR3-positive naive CD8 T cells. 5' RACE with UMI labels generated the TRB cDNA libraries. TCRdb re-analyzed the 5' RACE reads; it lists each CDR3 protein once, without DNA. The data show 100,000 to 150,000 distinct CDR3 sequences, and the top ten clones hold about 0.48%. The sample comprised naive CXCR3- CD8+ T cells from blood. The subset here: CD45RO-CCR7+CD27+CD95- naive CD8+ T cells lacking CXCR3 (TNR3-). The receptor set was obtained from a human donor in good health. Some clones in this sample may be carry-over from other donors' samples.

The CDR3 here is CASSYWSSTDTQYF. The chain combines TRBV6-6 with TRBJ2-3. The CDR3 loop spans 14 amino acids. CDR1 is MNHNY, CDR2 SVGAGI, per germline (reference sequence).

This chain connects TRBV6-2 or TRBV6-3 to TRBJ2-7; the TRBD1 assignment by TCRdb is unverifiable without DNA. The CDR3 contains 16 residues. CDR1 is MNHEY and CDR2 is SVGEGT in the germline V gene. The CDR3 is CASSTRDRGSGGEQYF.

The chain uses TRBV7-2 and TRBJ2-2. This CDR3 comprises 14 residues. The germline gives CDR1 SGHTA, CDR2 FQGNSA. CDR3 amino acids: CASSLVTLTGELFF.

The V gene is TRBV4-1, the J gene TRBJ1-2; TCRdb's D call of TRBD1 is untestable without DNA. The CDR3 length is 15 residues. Germline CDR1 MGHRA, CDR2 YSYEKL. The CDR3 loop reads CASSQEDRGLYGYTF.

The rearrangement uses TRBV7-6 and TRBJ2-7; no DNA is available, so the TRBD1 call from TCRdb remains unchecked. The CDR3 is 16 residues long. CDR1 is SGHVS, CDR2 FNYEAQ, per germline. Here the CDR3 reads CASSLEKQGGSYEQYF. The full variable domain, with the rest looked up from reference TRBV7-6 and TRBJ2-7, is GAGVSQSPRYKVTKRGQDVALRCDPISGHVSLYWYRQALGQGPEFLTYFNYEAQQDKSGLPNDRFSAERPEGSISTLTIQRTEQRDSAMYRCASSLEKQGGSYEQYFGPGTRLTVT.

The rearrangement uses TRBV2 and TRBJ2-5; without DNA, the TCRdb call of TRBD2 cannot be checked. Looked up from germline, CDR1 is SNHLY and CDR2 is FYNNEI. This CDR3 has 16 residues. The CDR3 spells CASSFGLAGIQETQYF.

The CDR3 here is CSARDERDPVQPQHF. The rearrangement joins TRBV20-1 to TRBJ1-5. Looked up from germline, CDR1 is DFQATT and CDR2 is SNEGSKA (reference sequence). This CDR3 has 15 amino acids.

The V and J genes are TRBV29-1 and TRBJ1-2; the D call from TCRdb, TRBD1, cannot be confirmed without DNA. The germline CDR1 and CDR2 sequences are SQVTM and ANQGSEA. CDR3 size: 11 residues. This CDR3 is CSVVTGRGYTF.

The chain carries TRBV12-3 or TRBV12-4 and TRBJ2-7; TCRdb's assignment of TRBD2 cannot be checked, as there is no DNA. This CDR3 contains 13 residues. CDR3: CASSLGGPAEQYF.

The V and J genes are TRBV4-2 and TRBJ2-5; checking the TCRdb D call of TRBD2 is not possible without DNA. The CDR3 totals 15 residues. The germline V gene has CDR1 LGHNA and CDR2 YNFKEQ. The CDR3 reads CASSIGLAGGETQYF.

The chain combines TRBV6-5 with TRBJ1-4. This CDR3 contains 13 residues. The V gene's germline CDR1 is MNHEY and CDR2 SVGAGI. CDR3 sequence reads: CATHQRTNEKLFF.

The V gene is TRBV4-3, the J gene TRBJ2-4. The germline gives CDR1 LGHNA, CDR2 YSLEER. The CDR3 extends over 14 amino acids. The CDR3 spells CASSQEWLANIQYF.